These 4 T cell receptor beta chains came from one sample sequenced in a study of T cell repertoires in cytomegalovirus infection. TCRdb re-analysed the reads in MiXCR, keeping a single row per CDR3 protein. Of 200,000 to 300,000 distinct CDR3 sequences detected, roughly 10% appear once; the ten largest clones hold approximately 15%. Sequencing input: PBMCs. The receptor set was obtained from a human donor in good health (CMV status not recorded). Some clones in this sample may be carry-over from other donors' samples.

As to this clonotype: A much larger clone lies one base from this, so it may be a read error. The chain employs TRBV7-9 and TRBJ2-1; D not certain. CDR1 is SEHNR and CDR2 is FQNEAQ in the germline V gene (reference sequence). This CDR3 is built from 11 residues. Trimming removed 1 base from V and 7 bases from J, with 2 bases in between. The CDR3, as DNA: TGTGCCAGCAGCTTAGAGAATGAGCAGTTCTTC. Translation gives CASSLENEQFF.

This clonotype was seen repeatedly, ten times or more. The V call is TRBV15, the J call TRBJ1-5; TRBD1 agrees at 8 bases. V shed 1 base and J 7 bases; nucleotides not matched to a gene: 6. The CDR3 extends over 15 amino acids. Germline V gives CDR1 LNHNV, CDR2 YYDKDF (reference sequence). DNA for the CDR3: TGTGCCACCAGCAGAGGGGACTGGACAGGGCAGCCCCAGCATTTT. This translates into CATSRGDWTGQPQHF.

In this sample, this clonotype turned up many times. The chain has TRBV6-2 or TRBV6-3 and TRBJ2-1, with 8 nucleotides matching TRBD1. CDR1 is MNHEY, CDR2 SVGEGT, per germline. This CDR3 has 16 amino acids. V lost 4 bases and J lost 6; bases outside the gene matches: 11. CDR3 in DNA: TGTGCCAGCAGTTCCCTTCGGACAGGGTGGGGCAATGAGCAGTTCTTC. This sequence encodes CASSSLRTGWGNEQFF.

This clonotype was observed many times. The rearrangement uses TRBV12-3 or TRBV12-4 and TRBJ1-6, with D possibly matching TRBD1 (6 bases). V shed 5 bases and J shed 10 bases, with 15 bases lying between them. The CDR3 length is 14 residues. The CDR3 nucleotides are TGTGCCAGCAGTCAGGGGATCCGAGAATCACCCCTCCACTTT. It encodes CASSQGIRESPLHF.